The rows below give T cell receptor beta chains drawn from one sample of a study of beta chain features in type 1 diabetes. Generated by immunoSEQ multiplex PCR, the TCRdb table keeps only in-frame clones and is missing some. The sample yields about 620,000 clones, about a sixth seen once. The specimen was naive CD4+ T cells from blood. These receptors were obtained from a man between 18 and 35 years old in good health. Each CDR3 is given with its conserved first and last residue. Fields, in order: D gene, V gene, clone size, J gene, CDR3 protein, CDR3 DNA. D genes are given only for firm matches. Where a row states a size, it is once, few, many or the class of an expanded clone; other rows omit it.

d_call: .; v_call: TRBV30; clone_size: .; j_call: TRBJ2-4; cdr3_aa: CAWSVKELAKNIQYF; cdr3_nt: TGTGCCTGGAGTGTGAAGGAACTAGCCAAAAACATTCAGTACTTC
d_call: .; v_call: TRBV5-1; clone_size: few; j_call: TRBJ2-7; cdr3_aa: CASSLGHQSLEQYF; cdr3_nt: TGCGCCAGCAGCTTGGGACACCAAAGCCTAGAGCAGTACTTC
d_call: .; v_call: TRBV2; clone_size: .; j_call: TRBJ1-1; cdr3_aa: CASNQGTNTEAFF; cdr3_nt: TGTGCCAGCAACCAGGGGACGAACACTGAAGCTTTCTTT
d_call: TRBD1; v_call: TRBV18; clone_size: few; j_call: TRBJ1-4; cdr3_aa: CASSPGTGVNEKLFF; cdr3_nt: TGTGCCAGCTCACCAGGGACAGGAGTTAATGAAAAACTGTTTTTT
d_call: .; v_call: TRBV18; clone_size: .; j_call: TRBJ2-5; cdr3_aa: CASSPPSQETQYF; cdr3_nt: TGTGCCAGCTCACCACCTAGCCAAGAGACCCAGTACTTC
d_call: TRBD2; v_call: TRBV10-3; clone_size: many; j_call: TRBJ2-2; cdr3_aa: CAISELAGGSGELFF; cdr3_nt: TGTGCCATCAGTGAACTAGCGGGAGGCTCCGGGGAGCTGTTTTTT
d_call: .; v_call: TRBV2; clone_size: .; j_call: TRBJ2-4; cdr3_aa: CASSEGRLAKNIQYF; cdr3_nt: TGTGCCAGCAGTGAAGGGCGACTAGCCAAAAACATTCAGTACTTC
d_call: .; v_call: TRBV28; clone_size: .; j_call: TRBJ1-3; cdr3_aa: CASFGAGRDTIYF; cdr3_nt: TGTGCCAGCTTCGGGGCTGGGAGAGACACCATATATTTT
d_call: .; v_call: TRBV29-1; clone_size: .; j_call: TRBJ1-5; cdr3_aa: CSVAGPNQPQHF; cdr3_nt: TGCAGCGTTGCGGGGCCAAATCAGCCCCAGCATTTT
d_call: TRBD1; v_call: TRBV10-3; clone_size: many; j_call: TRBJ2-7; cdr3_aa: CAITRGTGGFEQYF; cdr3_nt: TGTGCCATCACTCGGGGAACAGGGGGATTCGAGCAGTACTTC
d_call: .; v_call: TRBV5-1; clone_size: .; j_call: TRBJ2-1; cdr3_aa: CASSPGLFQFF; cdr3_nt: TGCGCCAGCAGCCCGGGTCTCTTCCAGTTCTTC
d_call: .; v_call: TRBV28; clone_size: .; j_call: TRBJ1-1; cdr3_aa: CASSFLEQRNTEAFF; cdr3_nt: TGTGCCAGCAGTTTTTTAGAACAGAGAAACACTGAAGCTTTCTTT
d_call: TRBD1; v_call: TRBV28; clone_size: .; j_call: TRBJ2-3; cdr3_aa: CASSLYGQGSTDTQYF; cdr3_nt: TGTGCCAGCAGTTTATACGGACAGGGTAGCACAGATACGCAGTATTTT
d_call: .; v_call: TRBV7-2; clone_size: .; j_call: TRBJ2-7; cdr3_aa: CASSLTYEQYF; cdr3_nt: TGTGCCAGCAGCCTTACCTACGAGCAGTACTTC
d_call: TRBD1; v_call: TRBV5-1; clone_size: .; j_call: TRBJ2-7; cdr3_aa: CASSLDSQGLREQYF; cdr3_nt: TGCGCCAGCAGCTTGGACTCACAGGGGCTACGGGAGCAGTACTTC
d_call: TRBD1; v_call: TRBV29-1; clone_size: few; j_call: TRBJ1-2; cdr3_aa: CSVGWSTGSGWSYTF; cdr3_nt: TGCAGCGTTGGATGGTCGACAGGGTCGGGATGGAGCTACACCTTC
d_call: .; v_call: TRBV29-1; clone_size: .; j_call: TRBJ1-2; cdr3_aa: CSTKNRGYTF; cdr3_nt: TGCAGCACAAAGAATCGGGGCTACACCTTC
d_call: .; v_call: TRBV4-2; clone_size: .; j_call: TRBJ1-2; cdr3_aa: CASSQGTEYGYTF; cdr3_nt: TGTGCCAGCAGCCAAGGGACAGAGTATGGCTACACCTTC
d_call: .; v_call: TRBV4-3; clone_size: .; j_call: TRBJ1-5; cdr3_aa: CASSQDGQGHQPQHF; cdr3_nt: TGCGCCAGCAGCCAAGACGGCCAGGGACATCAGCCCCAGCATTTT
d_call: .; v_call: TRBV7-2; clone_size: few; j_call: TRBJ2-7; cdr3_aa: CASSSLTGTQLYEQYF; cdr3_nt: TGTGCCAGCAGCTCCCTAACAGGGACTCAACTCTACGAGCAGTACTTC
d_call: TRBD2; v_call: TRBV5-4; clone_size: few; j_call: TRBJ2-7; cdr3_aa: CASRDGTSGFYEQYF; cdr3_nt: TGTGCCAGCAGGGACGGGACTAGCGGTTTCTACGAGCAGTACTTC
d_call: .; v_call: TRBV4-1; clone_size: few; j_call: TRBJ1-1; cdr3_aa: CASSQALTEGGSRDTEAFF; cdr3_nt: TGCGCCAGCAGCCAGGCCTTAACCGAGGGGGGGTCGCGAGACACTGAAGCTTTCTTT
d_call: .; v_call: TRBV30; clone_size: .; j_call: TRBJ1-2; cdr3_aa: CAWSTGIDYGYTF; cdr3_nt: TGTGCCTGGAGTACAGGGATCGACTATGGCTACACCTTC
d_call: .; v_call: TRBV7-2; clone_size: .; j_call: TRBJ1-4; cdr3_aa: CASSQRAANEKLFF; cdr3_nt: TGTGCCAGCAGCCAAAGGGCAGCTAATGAAAAACTGTTTTTT
d_call: .; v_call: TRBV7-9; clone_size: few; j_call: TRBJ1-1; cdr3_aa: CASSLGRELGAFF; cdr3_nt: TGTGCCAGCAGCTTAGGCAGGGAATTGGGAGCTTTCTTT
d_call: TRBD1; v_call: TRBV18; clone_size: once; j_call: TRBJ2-7; cdr3_aa: CASSPMRDSFYEQYF; cdr3_nt: TGTGCCAGCTCACCGATGAGGGACAGTTTTTACGAGCAGTACTTC
d_call: TRBD1; v_call: TRBV10-3; clone_size: .; j_call: TRBJ1-2; cdr3_aa: CAIRTGGTQLGGYTF; cdr3_nt: TGTGCCATCAGAACAGGGGGGACTCAATTGGGTGGCTACACCTTC
d_call: TRBD1; v_call: TRBV4-1; clone_size: few; j_call: TRBJ2-7; cdr3_aa: CASSLPGQKYEQYF; cdr3_nt: TGCGCCAGCAGCCTACCGGGACAGAAGTACGAGCAGTACTTC
d_call: .; v_call: TRBV7-3; clone_size: .; j_call: TRBJ2-7; cdr3_aa: CASSSGHAYEQYF; cdr3_nt: TGTGCCAGCAGCTCCGGCCACGCCTACGAGCAGTACTTC
d_call: .; v_call: TRBV7-9; clone_size: few; j_call: TRBJ1-1; cdr3_aa: CASSSARSRGTEAFF; cdr3_nt: TGTGCCAGCAGCTCCGCCCGTTCCAGGGGCACTGAAGCTTTCTTT
d_call: .; v_call: TRBV6-1; clone_size: few; j_call: TRBJ1-2; cdr3_aa: CASSEGIHYGYTF; cdr3_nt: TGTGCCAGCAGTGAAGGCATACACTATGGCTACACCTTC
d_call: .; v_call: TRBV4-2; clone_size: .; j_call: TRBJ1-4; cdr3_aa: CASSQVGPGKANEKLFF; cdr3_nt: TGTGCCAGCAGCCAAGTGGGACCGGGGAAGGCTAATGAAAAACTGTTTTTT
d_call: .; v_call: TRBV13; clone_size: .; j_call: TRBJ2-7; cdr3_aa: CASSPPEGAYEQYF; cdr3_nt: TGTGCCAGCAGCCCTCCGGAGGGGGCTTACGAGCAGTACTTC
d_call: TRBD1; v_call: TRBV25-1; clone_size: few; j_call: TRBJ1-1; cdr3_aa: CASSGAGGLGSNTEAFF; cdr3_nt: TGTGCCAGCAGTGGGGCAGGGGGCTTAGGAAGCAACACTGAAGCTTTCTTT
d_call: TRBD2; v_call: TRBV4-2; clone_size: .; j_call: TRBJ2-1; cdr3_aa: CASSQGSGGSSYNEQFF; cdr3_nt: TGTGCCAGCAGCCAAGGGTCCGGGGGGAGCTCCTACAATGAGCAGTTCTTC
d_call: TRBD1; v_call: TRBV6-5; clone_size: few; j_call: TRBJ2-7; cdr3_aa: CASRWGQAYEQYF; cdr3_nt: TGTGCCAGCAGGTGGGGACAGGCCTACGAGCAGTACTTC
d_call: .; v_call: TRBV4-1; clone_size: .; j_call: TRBJ2-7; cdr3_aa: CASSRSTYEQYF; cdr3_nt: TGCGCCAGCAGCCGATCCACCTACGAGCAGTACTTC
d_call: TRBD2; v_call: TRBV7-2; clone_size: few; j_call: TRBJ2-3; cdr3_aa: CASSLRGSGPSTDTQYF; cdr3_nt: TGTGCCAGCAGCTTACGGGGTAGCGGGCCTAGCACAGATACGCAGTATTTT
d_call: .; v_call: TRBV30; clone_size: .; j_call: TRBJ1-2; cdr3_aa: CALNYGYTF; cdr3_nt: TGTGCCTTAAACTATGGCTACACCTTC
d_call: TRBD1; v_call: TRBV6-6; clone_size: .; j_call: TRBJ1-2; cdr3_aa: CASSYYLTGDYGYTF; cdr3_nt: TGTGCCAGCAGTTACTACCTGACAGGGGACTATGGCTACACCTTC
d_call: .; v_call: TRBV20-1; clone_size: .; j_call: TRBJ2-7; cdr3_aa: CSASLREQYF; cdr3_nt: TGCAGTGCTAGTCTCCGCGAGCAGTACTTC
d_call: .; v_call: TRBV28; clone_size: few; j_call: TRBJ2-6; cdr3_aa: CASFQRRTSGANVLTF; cdr3_nt: TGTGCCAGCTTTCAACGACGGACCTCTGGGGCCAACGTCCTGACTTTC
d_call: .; v_call: TRBV18; clone_size: .; j_call: TRBJ2-6; cdr3_aa: CASSPQTVSGANVLTF; cdr3_nt: TGTGCCAGCTCACCGCAAACCGTCTCTGGGGCCAACGTCCTGACTTTC
d_call: TRBD2; v_call: TRBV7-2; clone_size: few; j_call: TRBJ2-5; cdr3_aa: CASSQHGTSGGETQYF; cdr3_nt: TGTGCCAGCAGCCAACATGGGACTAGCGGGGGAGAGACCCAGTACTTC
d_call: .; v_call: TRBV6-1; clone_size: few; j_call: TRBJ2-7; cdr3_aa: CASSEVGEQYF; cdr3_nt: TGTGCCAGCAGTGAAGTCGGCGAGCAGTACTTC
d_call: TRBD1; v_call: TRBV2; clone_size: few; j_call: TRBJ1-4; cdr3_aa: CASSYDRAGEKLFF; cdr3_nt: TGTGCCAGCAGTTATGACAGGGCGGGTGAAAAACTGTTTTTT
d_call: .; v_call: TRBV1; clone_size: .; j_call: TRBJ2-6; cdr3_aa: CTSRLYSCAQSRANVLTF; cdr3_nt: .
d_call: .; v_call: TRBV10-3; clone_size: many; j_call: TRBJ1-2; cdr3_aa: CAISDRDYGYTF; cdr3_nt: TGTGCCATCAGTGACAGGGACTATGGCTACACCTTC